Listed here is a single T cell receptor (beta chain). The data originate from a study of cytomegalovirus exposure and HLA in healthy donors. This CDR3 has 16 amino acids. Germline V gene data show CDR1 as GTSNPN and CDR2 as SVGIG (reference sequence). The ends were cut back, 1 base at V and 3 bases at J, with 18 bases in the middle. Primers included in the PCR were 60 Vbeta and 13 Jbeta primers. The protocol was immunoSEQ multiplex PCR, while the TCRdb copy is restricted to in-frame clones and leaves out a portion. Its table records about 140,000 clones. The sequencing sample was made of PBMCs. The chain uses TRBV30 and TRBJ1-1; no reliable D call. This sequence originates from a male donor in good health and CMV-seronegative. CDR3 DNA: TGTGCCTGGAGTGAAAGCCAGAGGCGGCGACACACTGAAGCTTTCTTT. Amino acids: CAWSESQRRRHTEAFF.